This T cell receptor (beta chain) was documented in a study of cytomegalovirus exposure and HLA in healthy donors (dated by TCRdb to the late 2010s). About the full investigation: A later analysis indicated that the 90 to 150 validation repertoires were generated on the platform also employed for the roughly 650 repertoires of the first cohort. The study aimed to test whether signatures of past pathogen exposure could be identified by cataloging public T cell receptors. Besides the first cohort of 666 subjects, a separate validation cohort made up of 120 or so different subjects was used. To predict cytomegalovirus infection status, the study combined high-throughput TCR immunosequencing, statistical association of individual TCRs with disease status, and machine learning. Summary of the overall study and its limitations: Cytomegalovirus status was reported to be diagnosed by the classifier with high specificity and sensitivity in both the original and validation cohorts. The authors suggested that the approach could potentially be generalized to other disease states and immunological phenotypes. The validation cohort had no HLA typing available for a later analysis, so co-occurrence within that cohort was assessed over all 130 or so repertoires. Three of the identified cytomegalovirus-associated TCR beta chains were confirmed in vitro to be specific for cytomegalovirus antigens. Of the cluster scores, about 94% were above 0 in a later analysis, which found that TCRs clustered in the first cohort also tended to co-occur in the roughly 130 validation repertoires. The study listed 164 TCR beta chains as associated with cytomegalovirus. Most TCR sequences were seen in very few donors, while some public TCRs were found in many individuals.

As for this clone: Its antigen is unknown. Per-base quality was not reported, and no clone a single base away is much larger than it.

Separate from the roughly 660-subject first cohort, the validation cohort of more than 90 subjects was the group to which the donors belonged. The method was the immunoSEQ multiplex PCR assay. The paper's data handling went like this. A statistical classification framework was built for diagnosing cytomegalovirus status from the catalog of TCR beta chain sequences. As stored in TCRdb, this immuneACCESS dataset retains in-frame rearrangements with V and J assigned. A fraction of the clones does not appear; measured against another copy, unresolved V genes explain less than half of the discrepancy, and the remainder lacks a known reason. The DNA was the basis for D and trimming; V, J and clone size are from that table. The sample table holds about 120,000 clones, of which 90% to 96% were seen once. The top ten constitute 1.7% of the sample. Sequencing was carried out using PBMCs. The source of this sequence is a man younger than 35 in good health and CMV-seronegative.

The DNA sequence reads TGCGCCAGCAGCGCCACGGGGAGCTCCTACAATGAGCAGTTCTTC. Its protein is CASSATGSSYNEQFF. This chain is built from TRBV10-2 and TRBJ2-1, and TRBD2 may be the D gene, going by 5 matching bases. The CDR3, cysteine through phenylalanine, is 15 amino acids long. Only the CDR3 portion is preserved as DNA: 45 bases, with reading frame beginning at the first base. Trimming takes 6 bases from V and 0 bases from J, and the germline ends sit 12 bases apart. CDR1 and CDR2, looked up from the germline V gene, are WSHSY and SAAADI.